Many counts were recorded for the clone carrying this T cell receptor beta chain. The antigen remains unidentified. TCRdb passed the 5' RACE reads through MiXCR, listing each CDR3 protein once. The sample holds 450,000 or so distinct CDR3 sequences, 14% seen once. These data originate in a study of identical twins. The study's findings and limits: Cross-sectional statistics, not tracking of the same donors, supported the conclusions.

V gave up 2 bases and J gave up 0 bases; unmatched junction bases: 11. The CDR3 has 17 residues. CDR1 and CDR2 from the germline V gene are DFQATT and SNEGSKA (reference sequence). This sample was also put to use in a study of yellow fever vaccine responses in identical twins.

The rearrangement links TRBV20-1 to TRBJ2-3, with TRBD1 matching 7 bases. The sequenced sample was CD4+ T cells sorted from blood. The sequence was collected from a woman between 18 and 29 years old in good health. CDR3 residues: CSARLNRDSVSTDTQYF. Here the CDR3 DNA reads TGCAGTGCTAGACTCAACCGGGACAGCGTAAGCACAGATACGCAGTATTTT.